This TCR beta chain was retrieved from a study of beta chain features in type 1 diabetes. Notes on the study in general: Insertions were fewer and deletions more numerous at VDJ junctions in type 1 diabetes patients. For TCRB rearrangement, an influence of HLA type remained unresolved here. Highly expressing activated T cells could be over-counted with a cDNA template. Type 1 diabetes patients had moderately but significantly shorter TCRB CDR3s in all four CD4+ subsets.

CD45RO/CCR7/CD25/CD127/CD95/CD27 separated CD4+ naive, central memory, regulatory and stem cell-like memory cells by sorting. Sequencing targeted expressed TCRB transcripts, as all isolated RNA had been reverse transcribed. The repertoire was sequenced with immunoSEQ multiplex PCR; TCRdb's copy has only in-frame clones and lacks some. The table lists some 240,000 clones, 15% to 20% of them singletons. The length of the CDR3 is 13 residues. Looked up from germline, CDR1 is SGHRS and CDR2 is YFSETQ. Trimming stripped 0 bases from V and 6 bases from J, with 9 bases between. Turning to this clone: As yet, its antigen is unknown.

The chain employs TRBV5-1 and TRBJ1-2; D ambiguous. The TCR was taken from a man aged 25 to 45 with type 1 diabetes. Sequenced material: naive CD4+ T cells from blood. In DNA, the CDR3 is TGCGCCAGCAGCTTGGTGGCAGAAAATGGCTACACCTTC. Its protein product is CASSLVAENGYTF.